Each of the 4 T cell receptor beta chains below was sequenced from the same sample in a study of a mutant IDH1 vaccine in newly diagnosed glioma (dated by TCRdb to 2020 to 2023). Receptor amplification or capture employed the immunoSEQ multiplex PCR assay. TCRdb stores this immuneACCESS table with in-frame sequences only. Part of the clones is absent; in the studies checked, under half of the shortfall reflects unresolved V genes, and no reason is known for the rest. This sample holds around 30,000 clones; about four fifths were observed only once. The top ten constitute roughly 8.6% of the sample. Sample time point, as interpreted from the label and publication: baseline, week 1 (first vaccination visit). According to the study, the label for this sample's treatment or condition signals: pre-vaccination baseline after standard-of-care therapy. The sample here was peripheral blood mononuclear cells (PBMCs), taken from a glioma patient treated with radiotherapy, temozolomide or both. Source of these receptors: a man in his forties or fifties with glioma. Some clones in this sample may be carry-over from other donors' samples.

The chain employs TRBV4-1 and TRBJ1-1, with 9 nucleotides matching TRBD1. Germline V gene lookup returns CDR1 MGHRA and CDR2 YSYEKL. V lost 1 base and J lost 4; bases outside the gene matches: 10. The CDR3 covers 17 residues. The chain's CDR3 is CASSQAGGQGGGTEAFF. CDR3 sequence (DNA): TGCGCCAGCAGCCAAGCCGGGGGACAGGGAGGAGGCACTGAAGCTTTCTTT.

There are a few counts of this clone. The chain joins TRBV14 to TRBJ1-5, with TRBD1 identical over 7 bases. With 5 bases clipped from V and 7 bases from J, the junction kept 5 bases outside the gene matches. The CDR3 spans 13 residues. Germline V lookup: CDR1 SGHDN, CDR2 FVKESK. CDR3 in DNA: TGTGCCAGCAGCGAAGGGGGCGCGCAGCCCCAGCATTTT. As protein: CASSEGGAQPQHF.

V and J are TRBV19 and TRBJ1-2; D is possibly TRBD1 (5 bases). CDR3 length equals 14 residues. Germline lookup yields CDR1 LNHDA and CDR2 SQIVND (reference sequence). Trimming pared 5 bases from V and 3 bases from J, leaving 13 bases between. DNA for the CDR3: TGTGCCAGTAGTTTACCCGGGACGGACTATGGCTACACCTTC. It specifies CASSLPGTDYGYTF.

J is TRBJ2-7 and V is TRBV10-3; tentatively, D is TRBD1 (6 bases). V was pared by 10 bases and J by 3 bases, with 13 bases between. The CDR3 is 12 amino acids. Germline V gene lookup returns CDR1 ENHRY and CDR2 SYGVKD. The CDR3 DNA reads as TGTGCCAGCTCCGGGACAAGCTACGAGCAGTACTTC. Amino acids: CASSGTSYEQYF.